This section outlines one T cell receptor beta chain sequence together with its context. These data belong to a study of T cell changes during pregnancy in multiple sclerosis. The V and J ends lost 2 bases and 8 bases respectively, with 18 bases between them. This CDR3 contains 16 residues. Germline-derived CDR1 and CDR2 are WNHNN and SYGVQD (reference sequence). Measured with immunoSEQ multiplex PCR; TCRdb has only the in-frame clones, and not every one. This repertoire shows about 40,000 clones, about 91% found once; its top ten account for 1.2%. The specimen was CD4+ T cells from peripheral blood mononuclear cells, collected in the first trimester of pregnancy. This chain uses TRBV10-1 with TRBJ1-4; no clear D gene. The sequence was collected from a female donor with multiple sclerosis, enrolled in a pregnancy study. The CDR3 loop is CASSEPWVLRGEKLFF. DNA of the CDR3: TGCGCCAGCAGTGAGCCCTGGGTTTTACGAGGGGAAAAACTGTTTTTT.